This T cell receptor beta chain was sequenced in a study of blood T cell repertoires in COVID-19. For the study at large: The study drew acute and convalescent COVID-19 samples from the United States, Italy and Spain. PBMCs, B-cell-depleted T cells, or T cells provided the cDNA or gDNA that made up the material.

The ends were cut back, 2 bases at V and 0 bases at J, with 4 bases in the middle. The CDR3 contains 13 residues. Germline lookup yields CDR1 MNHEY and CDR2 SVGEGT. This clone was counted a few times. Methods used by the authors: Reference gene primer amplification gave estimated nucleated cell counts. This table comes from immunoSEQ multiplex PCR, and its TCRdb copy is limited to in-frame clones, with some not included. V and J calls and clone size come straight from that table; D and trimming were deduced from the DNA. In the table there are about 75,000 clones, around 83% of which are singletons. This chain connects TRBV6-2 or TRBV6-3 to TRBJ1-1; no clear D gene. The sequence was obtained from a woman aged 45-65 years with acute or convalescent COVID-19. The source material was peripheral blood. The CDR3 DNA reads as TGTGCCAGCAGTTACGCAGTGAACACTGAAGCTTTCTTT. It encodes CASSYAVNTEAFF.